These 27 T cell receptor beta chains were all obtained from the same sample, sequenced in a study of blood T cell repertoires in COVID-19. Data came from immunoSEQ multiplex PCR; TCRdb stores just in-frame clones and leaves some out. The sample yields around 60,000 clones, roughly 77% seen once. Sample: peripheral blood. The receptors originated from a man older than 75 with acute or convalescent COVID-19.

In its sample, this clone was seen a few times. CDR3 in amino acids: CASSLAGEEGGYTF. CDR3 in DNA: TGTGCCAGCAGCTTAGCTGGCGAGGAAGGAGGCTACACCTTC. The rearrangement joins TRBV7-9 to TRBJ1-2; D is unresolved. Trimming left V 0 bases short and J 8 bases short, with 13 bases between. The germline V gene encodes CDR1 SEHNR and CDR2 FQNEAQ (reference sequence). The CDR3 is made up of 14 amino acids.

The rearrangement joins TRBV19 to TRBJ1-2; D is possibly TRBD1 (6 bases). CDR1 is LNHDA, CDR2 SQIVND, per germline (reference sequence). The CDR3 spans 15 residues. The ends were cut back, 4 bases at V and 0 bases at J, with 12 bases in the middle. The CDR3 here is CASSNRPGANYGYTF. The CDR3 nucleotides read TGTGCCAGTAGTAACCGACCAGGGGCTAACTATGGCTACACCTTC.

The V call is TRBV6-5, the J call TRBJ2-3, with a possible D match to TRBD2 (7 bases). The V end lost 4 bases, the J end lost 3 bases, and 11 bases lay between the germline ends. Germline V gene sequence: CDR1 MNHEY, CDR2 SVGAGI. CDR3 length: 14 residues. The CDR3 is CASSLGGPTDTQYF. The CDR3 DNA follows: TGTGCCAGCAGTTTGGGGGGGCCTACAGATACGCAGTATTTT.

This clone was recorded at least ten times. The chain links TRBV10-3 to TRBJ1-1; D is possibly TRBD1 (5 bases). The V end was cut by 4 bases, the J end by 0 bases, with 6 bases between. Germline values: CDR1 ENHRY, CDR2 SYGVKD. This CDR3 contains 13 residues. The CDR3 DNA is TGTGCCATCAGTGCAGGGTTGAACACTGAAGCTTTCTTT. Amino acids: CAISAGLNTEAFF.

V gene TRBV21-1 combines with J gene TRBJ1-5; the D call in the table, TRBD1, was not verified against the DNA. TRBV21-1 has pseudogene status. This CDR3 is built from 16 residues. The DNA of the CDR3 is TGTGCCAGCAGCCAGAAATACCCGTCTCACAATCAGCCCCAGCATTTT. It is translated as CASSQKYPSHNQPQHF.

The genes are TRBV7-8 and TRBJ2-1; the match to TRBD1 covers 7 bases. Germline loops: CDR1 SGHVS, CDR2 FQNEAQ. This CDR3 has 16 amino acids. V lost 1 base and J lost 2; bases outside the gene matches: 5. The CDR3 spells CASSLGRGPPYNEQFF. CDR3 nucleotides: TGTGCCAGCAGCTTAGGTAGGGGGCCGCCCTACAATGAGCAGTTCTTC.

This clone was observed once. The V call is TRBV4-1, the J call TRBJ2-7, with 7 bases that match TRBD1. Germline V gene data show CDR1 as MGHRA and CDR2 as YSYEKL. The V gene end was trimmed by 4 bases and the J gene end by 1 base; junction bases not matched to a gene: 10. This CDR3 region has 16 residues. Here the CDR3 reads CASSLRDRDRSYEQYF. CDR3 coding DNA: TGCGCCAGCAGCCTCCGCGACCGGGACAGATCCTACGAGCAGTACTTC.

On this clone itself: The junction differs from germline at one of its ends, possibly a read error. V usage is TRBV6-6 and J usage is TRBJ1-5, with a tentative D call TRBD1 (6 bases). The CDR3 covers 15 residues. Germline V lookup: CDR1 MNHNY, CDR2 SVGAGI (reference sequence). CDR3 nucleotide sequence: TGTGCCAGCAGCCGGGGGGCACAGTCAAGTCAGGCCCAGCATTTT. This sequence encodes CASSRGAQSSQAQHF.

This chain connects TRBV3-1 (or the pseudogene TRBV3-2) to TRBJ2-7; a weak D match, TRBD1 (5 bases). The germline gives CDR1 LGHDT, CDR2 YNNKEL (reference sequence). This CDR3 comprises 14 residues. V was pared by 4 bases and J by 3 bases, with 13 bases between. The CDR3 sequence is CASSPGQGLYEQYF. In DNA form, the CDR3 reads TGTGCCAGCAGCCCCGGGCAGGGCCTCTACGAGCAGTACTTC.

The CDR3 spells CASRLGRGAYNEQFF. The DNA of the CDR3 is TGTGCCAGCAGATTGGGGCGGGGTGCGTACAATGAGCAGTTCTTC. This rearrangement joins TRBV27 to TRBJ2-1; D perhaps matches TRBD2 (6 bases). Germline CDR1 reads MNHEY; CDR2 reads SMNVEV (reference sequence). The germline V and J ends were trimmed by 6 bases and 4 bases, with 16 bases remaining between them. The CDR3 covers 15 residues.

V gene TRBV20-1 combines with J gene TRBJ2-3; D gene uncertain. V gave up 3 bases and J gave up 1 base, with 2 bases separating them. The CDR3 consists of 11 residues. Germline-derived CDR1 and CDR2 are DFQATT and SNEGSKA (reference sequence). Here the CDR3 DNA reads TGCAGTGCTAGCGGCACAGATACGCAGTATTTT. The encoded protein is CSASGTDTQYF.

This chain joins TRBV10-2 and TRBJ2-1; TRBD2 is a possible D gene (6 bases). The CDR3 extends over 14 amino acids. CDR1 and CDR2 from the germline V gene are WSHSY and SAAADI. The V end was cut by 4 bases, the J end by 4 bases, with 11 bases between. CDR3 in amino acids: CASSGSSGYNEQFF. CDR3 in DNA: TGCGCCAGCAGTGGAAGTAGCGGATACAATGAGCAGTTCTTC.

V usage is TRBV19 and J usage is TRBJ2-2; a possible D gene is TRBD1 (6 bases). This CDR3 comprises 14 residues. CDR1 LNHDA and CDR2 SQIVND come from the germline V gene (reference sequence). V was cut by 6 bases and J by 5 bases, with 13 bases left in between. The CDR3 nucleotides are TGTGCCAGTAGGACCCAGGGGCGGACCGGGGAGCTGTTTTTT. Amino acid sequence: CASRTQGRTGELFF.

This chain connects TRBV7-8 to TRBJ1-4; TRBD1 matches 8 bases. The trim removed 1 base at V and 8 bases at J, leaving 3 bases unmatched. The CDR3 totals 14 residues. Germline V lookup: CDR1 SGHVS, CDR2 FQNEAQ. For the CDR3, the DNA is TGTGCCAGCAGCTTAGGGACAGGGCCCGAAAAACTGTTTTTT. Its protein product is CASSLGTGPEKLFF.

This clone was seen a handful of times. Other DNA variants within this sample encode the same CDR3. This chain joins TRBV18 and TRBJ2-5; 7 positions agree with TRBD1. The ends lost 3 bases at V and 2 bases at J; junction bases unmatched: 0. Germline CDR1 and CDR2: KGHSH and LQKENI. The CDR3 has 13 residues. The CDR3 reads CASSPGQQETQYF. The CDR3 DNA reads TGTGCCAGCTCACCGGGACAGCAAGAGACCCAGTACTTC.

V gene TRBV7-4 combines with J gene TRBJ2-3; 7 bases align to TRBD2. J gave up 2 bases and V 5 bases, and 7 bases lay outside the gene matches. This CDR3 is built from 15 residues. Germline CDR1 is SGHVT and CDR2 is SQSDAQ. In DNA, the CDR3 is TGTGCCAGCAGCCAACAAGCGGGGTCCACAGATACGCAGTATTTT. It translates to CASSQQAGSTDTQYF. Variable domain in full (rest from reference TRBV7-4 and TRBJ2-3): GAGVSQSPRYKVAKRGRDVALRCDSISGHVTLYWYRQTLGQGSEVLTYSQSDAQRDKSGRPSGRFSAERPERSVSTLKIQRTEQGDSAVYLCASSQQAGSTDTQYFGPGTRLTVL.

J is TRBJ1-3 and V is TRBV5-5; no clear D. The CDR3 runs to 14 residues. The V gene's germline CDR1 is SGHKS and CDR2 YYEKEE (reference sequence). Trimming removed 1 base from V and 0 bases from J, with 5 bases in between. CDR3 protein: CASSLSTSGNTIYF. As DNA, the CDR3 is TGTGCCAGCAGCTTGAGCACCTCTGGAAACACCATATATTTT. Filled out from reference TRBV5-5 and TRBJ1-3, the complete variable domain reads DAGVTQSPTHLIKTRGQQVTLRCSPISGHKSVSWYQQVLGQGPQFIFQYYEKEERGRGNFPDRFSARQFPNYSSELNVNALLLGDSALYLCASSLSTSGNTIYFGEGSWLTVV.

The chain couples TRBV30 to TRBJ2-7, with a tentative D call TRBD2 (6 bases). The V and J ends lost 1 base and 2 bases respectively, with 9 bases between them. The CDR3 covers 13 residues. Germline assignment: CDR1 GTSNPN and CDR2 SVGIG (reference sequence). This CDR3 is CAWSDGGAYEQYF. DNA of the CDR3: TGTGCCTGGAGTGACGGGGGTGCCTACGAGCAGTACTTC.

The rearrangement joins TRBV20-1 to TRBJ1-3; possibly TRBD1 for D (5 bases). Trimming stripped 3 bases from V and 4 bases from J, with 10 bases between. CDR3 size: 13 residues. Germline V gene lookup returns CDR1 DFQATT and CDR2 SNEGSKA (reference sequence). The CDR3 reads CSASAGLGNTIYF. CDR3 sequence (DNA): TGCAGTGCTAGTGCGGGACTAGGAAACACCATATATTTT.

This clone was seen just once. V gene TRBV6-2 or TRBV6-3 combines with J gene TRBJ1-2; tentatively, D is TRBD1 (5 bases). Deletions cut 6 bases from V and 3 bases from J, with 20 bases between. Germline assignment: CDR1 MNHEY and CDR2 SVGEGT. The CDR3 extends over 16 amino acids. The DNA for the CDR3 is TGTGCCAGCAGCGCATGGGCGACAGAGTCGTACTATGGCTACACCTTC. Translated: CASSAWATESYYGYTF.

The gene calls are TRBV6-5 and TRBJ1-2; possible D gene TRBD1, 6 bases. There are 16 residues in the CDR3. Germline V gene sequence: CDR1 MNHEY, CDR2 SVGAGI. V lost 2 bases, J lost 2 bases, and 15 bases lay in between. This chain's CDR3 is CASSYGSGGPNYGYTF. The CDR3 DNA follows: TGTGCCAGCAGTTACGGGAGCGGGGGGCCGAACTATGGCTACACCTTC.

The chain combines TRBV10-1 with TRBJ2-1; unclear D gene. The CDR3 is made up of 13 amino acids. Trimming took off 7 bases at V and 10 bases at J, with 17 bases between the two ends. CDR1 and CDR2 from the germline V gene are WNHNN and SYGVQD (reference sequence). CDR3 in DNA: TGCGCCAGCAATTTAGCCGTGGGTTCGGAGCAGTTCTTC. This codes for CASNLAVGSEQFF.

V gene TRBV6-5 combines with J gene TRBJ1-1; possible D gene TRBD1, 5 bases. CDR1 MNHEY and CDR2 SVGAGI come from the germline V gene. The CDR3 totals 14 residues. Trimming took off 9 bases at V and 1 base at J, with 15 bases between the two ends. The DNA of the CDR3 is TGTGCCAGTCTCGTCCAGGGTCAGAACACTGAAGCTTTCTTT. Translated, it gives CASLVQGQNTEAFF.

This chain uses TRBV5-3 with TRBJ1-1; 8 positions agree with TRBD1. TRBV5-3 is flagged as an ORF with uncertain function. Germline trimming cut 4 bases from V and 6 bases from J; bases unmatched to any gene: 8. The CDR3 is 14 residues long. CDR3 DNA sequence: TGTGCCAGAAGCCAAACCGGACAGGGCGCTGAAGCTTTCTTT. This encodes CARSQTGQGAEAFF.

J is TRBJ1-1 and V is TRBV28; D ambiguous. The germline gives CDR1 MDHEN, CDR2 SYDVKM. The CDR3 loop spans 12 amino acids. V was cut by 6 bases and J by 8 bases, with 13 bases left in between. Written as DNA, the CDR3 is TGTGCCAGCAGCTCTGGTGCGCGAGAAGCTTTCTTT. Translating gives CASSSGAREAFF.

The rearrangement uses TRBV5-1 and TRBJ2-3, with a tentative D call TRBD1 (6 bases). The germline V gene encodes CDR1 SGHRS and CDR2 YFSETQ. This CDR3 has 14 amino acids. V dropped 4 bases and J dropped 3 bases, with 12 bases sitting between them. Here the CDR3 reads CASSAGTKTDTQYF. In nucleotides, the CDR3 is TGCGCCAGCAGCGCCGGGACAAAGACAGATACGCAGTATTTT.

CDR3 region: CASSPAGDFTDTQYF. CDR3 DNA: TGCGCCAGCAGCCCAGCGGGGGATTTCACAGATACGCAGTATTTT. The genes are TRBV5-1 and TRBJ2-3, with TRBD2 matching 8 bases. The germline CDR1 and CDR2 sequences are SGHRS and YFSETQ. V lost 4 bases, J lost 2 bases, and 6 bases stayed unmatched. CDR3 length equals 15 residues.